One sample yielded the 29 T cell receptor beta chains listed below, sequenced in a study of blood T cell repertoires in COVID-19. Sequencing was performed with immunoSEQ multiplex PCR; in TCRdb, only in-frame clones are kept and a portion is missing. Among about 97,000 clones, about 90% were seen once, and the ten largest hold around 15%. Material for sequencing was peripheral blood. The receptors derive from a man aged 50 to 59 with acute or convalescent COVID-19.

V and J are TRBV28 and TRBJ1-5; D perhaps matches TRBD1 (6 bases). The CDR3 has 14 amino acids. Trimming took 3 bases from V and 6 from J, leaving 12 bases between them. Looked up from germline, CDR1 is MDHEN and CDR2 is SYDVKM. CDR3 residues: CASSLQGIVQPQHF. The CDR3 DNA reads as TGTGCCAGCAGTTTGCAGGGGATAGTTCAGCCCCAGCATTTT.

This clone has just one count. The chain carries TRBV7-3 and TRBJ1-1; no clear D gene. Trimming took off 0 bases at V and 4 bases at J, with 9 bases between the two ends. The CDR3 loop spans 14 amino acids. In germline, CDR1 is SGHTA, CDR2 FQGTGA. CDR3 region: CASSLTRSSTEAFF. The CDR3 nucleotides are TGTGCCAGCAGCTTAACCAGGTCGAGCACTGAAGCTTTCTTT.

The chain employs TRBV7-2 and TRBJ1-5; D is ambiguous. V was trimmed by 5 bases and J by 7 bases, leaving 12 bases between them. The CDR3 sequence is 13 residues long. Germline CDR1 SGHTA, CDR2 FQGNSA. CDR3 protein: CASSQRVGQPQHF. As DNA, the CDR3 is TGTGCCAGCAGCCAGAGGGTAGGCCAGCCCCAGCATTTT.

V gene TRBV7-2 combines with J gene TRBJ2-7, with TRBD1 identical over 7 bases. Germline CDR1 and CDR2: SGHTA and FQGNSA. This CDR3 spans 14 amino acids. Trimming took 7 bases from V and 7 from J; bases not matched to a gene: 13. The CDR3 here is CASTSLGQYQEQYF. Here the CDR3 DNA reads TGTGCCAGCACCTCTTTGGGACAGTACCAGGAGCAGTACTTC.

The V and J genes are TRBV11-3 and TRBJ2-7; D unresolved. The V end lost 5 bases, the J end lost 3 bases, and 8 bases lay between the germline ends. Germline values: CDR1 SGHNT, CDR2 YENEEA. The CDR3 has 12 amino acids. CDR3 sequence: CASSTRFYEQYF. DNA for the CDR3: TGTGCCAGCAGCACGAGGTTCTACGAGCAGTACTTC.

CDR3 loop: CASSQDRDRGRDTGELFF. CDR3 coding DNA: TGTGCCAGCAGCCAAGATAGGGACAGGGGGCGGGACACCGGGGAGCTGTTTTTT. The chain recombines TRBV3-1 (or the pseudogene TRBV3-2) with TRBJ2-2, with 12 nucleotides matching TRBD1. Germline-derived CDR1 and CDR2 are LGHDT and YNNKEL (reference sequence). The CDR3 consists of 18 residues. Unmatched junction bases numbered 5, after V lost 0 bases and J lost 3 bases.

The CDR3 here is CASSDRVGREKLFF. In DNA form, the CDR3 reads TGTGCCAGCAGCGACAGGGTAGGAAGGGAAAAACTGTTTTTT. The V call is TRBV2, the J call TRBJ1-4, with 7 bases lining up with TRBD1. Germline V CDR1 and CDR2: SNHLY, FYNNEI. After removal of 6 bases from V and 8 bases from J, the junction contained 9 bases not matched to a gene. This CDR3 region has 14 residues. The variable domain in full, completed from reference TRBV2 and TRBJ1-4, reads EPEVTQTPSHQVTQMGQEVILRCVPISNHLYFYWYRQILGQKVEFLVSFYNNEISEKSEIFDDQFSVERPDGSNFTLKIRSTKLEDSAMYFCASSDRVGREKLFFGSGTQLSVL.

V and J are TRBV28 and TRBJ2-1, with 9 bases aligning to TRBD2. Germline assignment: CDR1 MDHEN and CDR2 SYDVKM. With V trimmed by 8 bases and J by 2 bases, 4 bases remained unmatched. The CDR3 totals 14 residues. The CDR3: CASLLAGPYNEQFF. CDR3 nucleotides: TGTGCCAGCCTTCTAGCGGGGCCCTACAATGAGCAGTTCTTC.

The chain couples TRBV15 to TRBJ2-7, with TRBD1 matching over 10 bases. V shed 5 bases and J 6 bases; nucleotides not matched to a gene: 4. The germline V gene has CDR1 LNHNV and CDR2 YYDKDF (reference sequence). The CDR3 has 13 residues. The CDR3 DNA is TGTGCCACCAGCCGGGACAGGGGCCCCGAGCAGTACTTC. Encoded protein: CATSRDRGPEQYF.

The chain is built from TRBV12-5 and TRBJ1-2, with TRBD1 as a possible D gene (6 bases). V lost 1 base, J lost 6 bases, and 12 bases lay in between. The CDR3 is 14 amino acids. CDR1 and CDR2 from the germline V gene are LGHNT and FRNRAP. The CDR3 nucleotides are TGTGCTAGTGGTTTGGGCACAGGGTCTGATGGCTACACCTTC. Amino acids: CASGLGTGSDGYTF.

The V call is TRBV7-7, the J call TRBJ1-2; TRBD1 aligns across 8 bases. Germline loops: CDR1 SSHAT, CDR2 FNYEAQ (reference sequence). The CDR3 runs 13 residues. V gave up 5 bases and J gave up 8 bases; unmatched junction bases: 7. The CDR3: CASSPDREEGYTF. For the CDR3, the DNA is TGTGCCAGCAGCCCGGACAGGGAGGAAGGCTACACCTTC.

The V gene is TRBV28, the J gene TRBJ2-7; 11 nucleotides line up with TRBD1. From germline, CDR1 is MDHEN and CDR2 SYDVKM. J gave up 5 bases and V 6 bases, and 12 bases lay outside the gene matches. The length of the CDR3 is 16 residues. The CDR3 reads CASRISGTGGNHEQYF. Written as DNA, the CDR3 is TGTGCCAGCAGGATCTCCGGGACAGGGGGAAACCACGAGCAGTACTTC.

The rearrangement uses TRBV5-4 and TRBJ1-1; D is perhaps TRBD1 (5 bases). The CDR3 is 13 residues long. V was trimmed by 9 bases and J by 1 base, leaving 13 bases between them. In germline, CDR1 is SGHNT, CDR2 YYREEE (reference sequence). The CDR3 nucleotides read TGTGCCACCACGGGGGAACCGAACACTGAAGCTTTCTTT. Its protein product is CATTGEPNTEAFF.

The V gene is TRBV5-4, the J gene TRBJ2-1, with 16 bases identical to TRBD2. Trimming removed 4 bases from V and 9 bases from J; junction bases left unmatched: 4. CDR1 and CDR2 (germline): SGHNT, YYREEE (reference sequence). CDR3 length: 15 amino acids. The CDR3 here is CASSPGLAGGSEQFF. The CDR3 DNA sequence: TGTGCCAGCAGCCCGGGACTAGCGGGGGGGAGTGAGCAGTTCTTC.

The V call is TRBV19, the J call TRBJ2-1; tentatively, D is TRBD2 (6 bases). Deletions cut 7 bases from V and 4 bases from J, with 14 bases between. CDR1 and CDR2 (germline): LNHDA, SQIVND (reference sequence). This CDR3 is 14 amino acids long. CDR3 sequence: CASKDGGLYNEQFF. The CDR3 DNA reads TGTGCCAGTAAGGATGGAGGGTTGTACAATGAGCAGTTCTTC.

This clone was seen just once. J is TRBJ1-2 and V is TRBV4-3; D is undetermined. This CDR3 comprises 15 residues. Looked up from germline, CDR1 is LGHNA and CDR2 is YSLEER. V was cut by 0 bases and J by 3 bases, with 11 bases left in between. This chain's CDR3 is CASSQDPLGDYGYTF. For the CDR3, the DNA is TGCGCCAGCAGCCAAGATCCCCTAGGCGACTATGGCTACACCTTC.

The rearrangement links TRBV14 to TRBJ1-3, with unresolved D. The V and J ends lost 4 bases and 0 bases respectively, with 13 bases between them. The CDR3 spans 16 residues. Germline CDR1 is SGHDN and CDR2 is FVKESK. The CDR3 region has the DNA TGTGCCAGCAGCCCGAGCGGTGGTCTCTCTGGAAACACCATATATTTT. Translation gives CASSPSGGLSGNTIYF.

The chain is built from TRBV19 and TRBJ2-5, with 9 bases lining up with TRBD2. This CDR3 has 13 amino acids. CDR1 LNHDA and CDR2 SQIVND come from the germline V gene (reference sequence). The V segment lost 3 bases and the J segment 12 bases; nucleotides outside the gene matches: 8. CDR3 amino acids: CASSMRSGGLKYF. CDR3 nucleotides: TGTGCCAGTAGTATGAGGAGCGGGGGGCTTAAGTACTTC.

The chain is built from TRBV7-9 and TRBJ1-5, with D possibly matching TRBD1 (5 bases). Trimming left V 2 bases short and J 4 bases short, with 6 bases between. CDR1 SEHNR and CDR2 FQNEAQ come from the germline V gene (reference sequence). The length of the CDR3 is 13 residues. The CDR3: CASSLSGNQPQHF. DNA of the CDR3: TGTGCCAGCAGCTTATCAGGGAATCAGCCCCAGCATTTT.

The V and J genes are TRBV7-9 and TRBJ2-2, with D perhaps TRBD1 (6 bases). The CDR3 contains 18 residues. Germline-derived CDR1 and CDR2 are SEHNR and FQNEAQ (reference sequence). The V end lost 4 bases, the J end lost 1 base, and 19 bases lay between the germline ends. The CDR3 reads CASSSVGQTILNTGELFF. DNA of the CDR3: TGTGCCAGCAGCTCAGTCGGACAGACGATACTGAACACCGGGGAGCTGTTTTTT.

This clone was recorded a few times. V gene TRBV9 combines with J gene TRBJ2-1, with TRBD2 matching over 10 bases. V shed 1 base, J shed 7 bases, and the junction held 8 bases outside the gene matches. Germline V gene lookup returns CDR1 SGDLS and CDR2 YYNGEE. The CDR3 length is 16 residues. The chain's CDR3 is CASSVRGSGGVNEQFF. CDR3 in DNA: TGTGCCAGCAGCGTACGAGGGAGCGGGGGGGTAAATGAGCAGTTCTTC. The variable domain in full, completed from reference TRBV9 and TRBJ2-1, reads DSGVTQTPKHLITATGQRVTLRCSPRSGDLSVYWYQQSLDQGLQFLIQYYNGEERAKGNILERFSAQQFPDLHSELNLSSLELGDSALYFCASSVRGSGGVNEQFFGPGTRLTVL.

The J gene is TRBJ2-1, the V gene TRBV9; tentatively, D is TRBD2 (5 bases). The CDR3 length is 17 residues. With 3 bases removed from V and 6 bases from J, the gap between germline ends came to 22 bases. In germline, CDR1 is SGDLS, CDR2 YYNGEE. The DNA for the CDR3 is TGTGCCAGCAGCGACGCGCCCGGGGAAAACTCCCCCAATGAGCAGTTCTTC. This encodes CASSDAPGENSPNEQFF.

This clone appeared a single time. The chain uses TRBV5-1 and TRBJ1-3; tentatively, D is TRBD1 (5 bases). The CDR3 contains 15 residues. The ends were cut back, 0 bases at V and 7 bases at J, with 14 bases in the middle. CDR1 SGHRS and CDR2 YFSETQ come from the germline V gene. The CDR3 sequence is CASSLAGQGMNTIYF. The CDR3 DNA reads TGCGCCAGCAGCTTGGCGGGTCAGGGAATGAACACCATATATTTT.

This rearrangement joins TRBV27 to TRBJ2-7, with TRBD1 matching over 8 bases. The CDR3 consists of 17 residues. Trimming at V came to 2 bases and at J to 6 bases, leaving 15 bases not matched to a gene. Germline V gives CDR1 MNHEY, CDR2 SMNVEV (reference sequence). The CDR3 loop is CASSLRGSDRVGREQYF. The CDR3 region has the DNA TGTGCCAGCAGTTTAAGGGGATCGGACAGGGTAGGTCGCGAGCAGTACTTC.

The chain joins TRBV5-3 to TRBJ2-5; 9 nucleotides match TRBD1. TRBV5-3 is an ORF for which the function is uncertain. V dropped 3 bases and J dropped 3; count of bases not matched to a gene: 6. The CDR3 covers 15 residues. CDR3 region: CARSSRDRAEETQYF. The CDR3 nucleotides read TGTGCCAGAAGCTCTAGGGACAGGGCTGAAGAGACCCAGTACTTC.

The chain carries TRBV11-3 and TRBJ1-2, with D unresolved. CDR1 SGHNT and CDR2 YENEEA come from the germline V gene. The V gene lost 5 bases and the J gene lost 7 bases, with 17 bases spanning the gap. This CDR3 contains 14 residues. The CDR3 sequence: CASSPPGVRAGYTF. The CDR3, as DNA: TGTGCCAGCAGCCCACCCGGGGTGAGAGCTGGCTACACCTTC.

This chain uses TRBV9 with TRBJ1-6, with a tentative D call TRBD1 (6 bases). The CDR3 runs 15 residues. With 3 bases removed from V and 8 bases from J, the gap between germline ends came to 15 bases. Germline CDR1 and CDR2: SGDLS and YYNGEE. For the CDR3, the DNA is TGTGCCAGCAGCGAGGGGACAAATCCGGATTCACCCCTCCACTTT. Protein sequence: CASSEGTNPDSPLHF. The variable domain in full, with the rest retrieved from reference TRBV9 and TRBJ1-6, is DSGVTQTPKHLITATGQRVTLRCSPRSGDLSVYWYQQSLDQGLQFLIQYYNGEERAKGNILERFSAQQFPDLHSELNLSSLELGDSALYFCASSEGTNPDSPLHFGNGTRLTVT.

The chain carries TRBV27 and TRBJ1-2; D ambiguous. Deletions cut 0 bases from V and 1 base from J, with 3 bases between. The germline CDR1 and CDR2 sequences are MNHEY and SMNVEV (reference sequence). This CDR3 contains 13 residues. For the CDR3, the DNA is TGTGCCAGCAGTTTATCCGGTAACTATGGCTACACCTTC. Protein sequence: CASSLSGNYGYTF.

The J gene is TRBJ1-2, the V gene TRBV3-1 (or the pseudogene TRBV3-2); TRBD1 agrees at 7 bases. With V trimmed by 1 base and J by 2 bases, 7 bases remained unmatched. This CDR3 spans 16 amino acids. Germline lookup yields CDR1 LGHDT and CDR2 YNNKEL (reference sequence). This CDR3 reads CASSQVQGGSNYGYTF. The CDR3 DNA reads TGTGCCAGCAGCCAAGTTCAGGGGGGCTCCAACTATGGCTACACCTTC.